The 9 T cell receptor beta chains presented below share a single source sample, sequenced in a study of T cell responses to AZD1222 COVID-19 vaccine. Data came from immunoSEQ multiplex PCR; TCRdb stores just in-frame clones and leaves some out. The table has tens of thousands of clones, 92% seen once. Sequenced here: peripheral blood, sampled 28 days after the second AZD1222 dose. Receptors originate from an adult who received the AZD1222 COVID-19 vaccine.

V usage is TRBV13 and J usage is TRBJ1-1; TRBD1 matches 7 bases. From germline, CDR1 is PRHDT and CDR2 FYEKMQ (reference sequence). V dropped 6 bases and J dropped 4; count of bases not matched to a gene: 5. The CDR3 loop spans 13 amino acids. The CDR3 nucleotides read TGTGCCAGCAGGTTAACAGGGGCCACTGAAGCTTTCTTT. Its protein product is CASRLTGATEAFF.

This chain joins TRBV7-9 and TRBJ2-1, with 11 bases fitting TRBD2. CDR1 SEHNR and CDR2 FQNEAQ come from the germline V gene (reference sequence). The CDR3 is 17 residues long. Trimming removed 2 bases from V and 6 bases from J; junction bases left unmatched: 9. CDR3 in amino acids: CASSLNSGRGFSNEQFF. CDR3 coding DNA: TGTGCCAGCAGCTTAAATAGCGGGAGGGGCTTTTCCAATGAGCAGTTCTTC.

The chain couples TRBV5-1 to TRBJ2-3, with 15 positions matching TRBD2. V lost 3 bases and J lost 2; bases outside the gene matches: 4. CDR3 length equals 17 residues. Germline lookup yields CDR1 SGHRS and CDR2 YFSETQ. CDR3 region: CASSSGLAGGFTDTQYF. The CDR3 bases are TGCGCCAGCAGCTCTGGACTAGCGGGAGGGTTCACAGATACGCAGTATTTT.

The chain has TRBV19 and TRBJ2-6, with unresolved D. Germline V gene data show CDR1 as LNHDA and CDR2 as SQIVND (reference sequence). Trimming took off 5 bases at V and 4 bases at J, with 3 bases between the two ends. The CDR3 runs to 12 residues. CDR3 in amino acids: CASSGGANVLTF. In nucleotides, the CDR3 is TGTGCCAGTAGTGGGGGGGCCAACGTCCTGACTTTC. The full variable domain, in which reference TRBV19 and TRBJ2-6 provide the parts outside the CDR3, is DGGITQSPKYLFRKEGQNVTLSCEQNLNHDAMYWYRQDPGQGLRLIYYSQIVNDFQKGDIAEGYSVSREKKESFPLTVTSAQKNPTAFYLCASSGGANVLTFGAGSRLTVL.

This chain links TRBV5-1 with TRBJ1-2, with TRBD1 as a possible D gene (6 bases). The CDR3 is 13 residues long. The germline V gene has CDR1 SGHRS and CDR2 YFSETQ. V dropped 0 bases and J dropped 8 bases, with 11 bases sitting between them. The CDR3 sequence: CASSLEEGGGYTF. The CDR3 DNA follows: TGCGCCAGCAGCTTGGAGGAGGGGGGCGGCTACACCTTC.

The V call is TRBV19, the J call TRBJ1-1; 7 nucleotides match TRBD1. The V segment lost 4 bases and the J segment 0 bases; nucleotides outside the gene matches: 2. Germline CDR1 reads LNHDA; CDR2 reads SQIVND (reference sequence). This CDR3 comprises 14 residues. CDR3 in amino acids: CASSRDSLNTEAFF. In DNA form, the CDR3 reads TGTGCCAGTAGTAGGGACAGTTTGAACACTGAAGCTTTCTTT.

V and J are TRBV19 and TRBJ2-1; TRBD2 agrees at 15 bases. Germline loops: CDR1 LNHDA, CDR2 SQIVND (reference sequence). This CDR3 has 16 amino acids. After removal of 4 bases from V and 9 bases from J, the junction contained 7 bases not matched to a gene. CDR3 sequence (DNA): TGTGCCAGTAGTACCAGGACTAGCGGGAGGGCAGTTGAGCAGTTCTTC. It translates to CASSTRTSGRAVEQFF.

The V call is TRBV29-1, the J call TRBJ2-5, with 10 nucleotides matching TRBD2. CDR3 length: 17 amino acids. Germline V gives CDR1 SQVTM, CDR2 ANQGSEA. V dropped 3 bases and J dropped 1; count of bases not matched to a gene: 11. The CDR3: CSVDSQIQREGQETQYF. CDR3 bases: TGCAGCGTTGATAGTCAGATTCAGCGGGAGGGCCAAGAGACCCAGTACTTC.

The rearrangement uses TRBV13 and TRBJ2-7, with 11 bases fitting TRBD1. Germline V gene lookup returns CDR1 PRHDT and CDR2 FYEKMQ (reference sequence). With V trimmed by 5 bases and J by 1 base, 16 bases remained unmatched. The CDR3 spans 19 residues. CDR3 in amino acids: CASSTSGTGGPFPSYEQYF. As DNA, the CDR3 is TGTGCCAGCAGCACCTCCGGGACAGGGGGACCCTTTCCTTCCTACGAGCAGTACTTC. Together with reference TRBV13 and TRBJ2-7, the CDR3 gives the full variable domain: AAGVIQSPRHLIKEKRETATLKCYPIPRHDTVYWYQQGPGQDPQFLISFYEKMQSDKGSIPDRFSAQQFSDYHSELNMSSLELGDSALYFCASSTSGTGGPFPSYEQYFGPGTRLTVT.